This T cell receptor beta chain emerged from a study of PD-1 blockade in classical Hodgkin lymphoma. As for time point: cycle 4 day 1 (C4D1), after five to seven weeks of nivolumab. All patients relapsed after autologous stem cell transplantation, and brentuximab vedotin exposure varied. The CDR3 totals 14 residues. In germline, CDR1 is MGHRA, CDR2 YSYEKL. V was clipped by 4 bases and J by 1 base, with 11 bases between them. This table comes from immunoSEQ multiplex PCR, and its TCRdb copy is limited to in-frame clones, with some not included. This sample has around 46,000 clones; 90% occur once, and the top ten carry approximately 15%.

The sequence was collected from a human donor with classical Hodgkin lymphoma. Here the sequenced sample was peripheral blood mononuclear cells (PBMCs), taken before the fourth cycle of nivolumab. V is TRBV4-1 and J is TRBJ2-7; the D gene is possibly TRBD1 (6 bases). The CDR3: CASSLAGVSYEQYF. The CDR3 DNA follows: TGCGCCAGCAGCCTGGCAGGGGTGTCCTACGAGCAGTACTTC.